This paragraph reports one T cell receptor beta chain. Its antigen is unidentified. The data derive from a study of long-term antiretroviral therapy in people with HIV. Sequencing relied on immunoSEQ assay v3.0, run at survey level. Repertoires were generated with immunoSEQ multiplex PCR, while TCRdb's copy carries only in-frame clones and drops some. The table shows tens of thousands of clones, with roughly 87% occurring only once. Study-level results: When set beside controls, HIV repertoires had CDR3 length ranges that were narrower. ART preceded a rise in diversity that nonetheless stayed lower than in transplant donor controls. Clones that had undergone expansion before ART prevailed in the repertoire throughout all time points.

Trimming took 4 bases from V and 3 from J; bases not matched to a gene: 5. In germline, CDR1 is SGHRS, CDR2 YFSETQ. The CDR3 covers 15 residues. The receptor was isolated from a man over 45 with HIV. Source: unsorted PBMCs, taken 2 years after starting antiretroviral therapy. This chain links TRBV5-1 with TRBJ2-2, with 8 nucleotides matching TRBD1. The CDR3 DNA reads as TGCGCCAGCAGCCGGACAGGGACGGACACCGGGGAGCTGTTTTTT. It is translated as CASSRTGTDTGELFF. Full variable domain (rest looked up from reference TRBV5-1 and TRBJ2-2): KAGVTQTPRYLIKTRGQQVTLSCSPISGHRSVSWYQQTPGQGLQFLFEYFSETQRNKGNFPGRFSGRQFSNSRSEMNVSTLELGDSALYLCASSRTGTDTGELFFGEGSRLTVL.